This T cell receptor (beta chain) was captured by sequencing in a study of blood T cells in healthy people across ages. Findings and caveats of the study: The authors considered diversity estimates from one million T cells to be underestimates.

Germline V gene sequence: CDR1 MNHEY, CDR2 SVGEGT. This CDR3 comprises 13 residues. In the case of this clonotype: The antigen is unknown.

Through a sample-barcoded 5' primer and a J-beta primer mix, a second PCR was run for about 6 to 11 cycles. TCRdb reprocessed the 5' RACE reads via MiXCR and lists one record per CDR3 protein. The table has over 1,500,000 distinct CDR3 sequences, about 49% seen once. Per sample, no less than 6 micrograms of total RNA were extracted. This TCR came from a woman aged 40 to 50 in good health. The chain couples TRBV6-2 or TRBV6-3 to TRBJ2-7, with 7 bases lining up with TRBD2. The DNA matches TRBJ2-5 better at its end, which makes the J call doubtful. The specimen sequenced was blood. In DNA, the CDR3 is TGTGCCAGCAGTCCAAGCGGGGATGGGACCCAGTACTTC. It translates to CASSPSGDGTQYF.